This T cell receptor (beta chain) was found in a study of STAT5B mutations in CD4+ large granular lymphocyte leukemia. Study-level results: TRBV06-family usage was enriched in top patient clones (8/27) versus controls (2/35). 25% of private leukemic clonotypes occurred rarely in other patients' non-leukemic repertoires.

V shed 5 bases and J shed 1 base, with 8 bases lying between them. CDR3 length equals 13 residues. CDR1 is MNHNS, CDR2 SASEGT, per germline. Original processing notes: The detection floor for productive clonotype frequency was 2.59 x 10-5. TCRdb keeps only in-frame clones here, not all; method: immunoSEQ multiplex PCR. V and J calls and clone size are as listed in that table; D and trimming were resolved from the DNA. The sample holds 38,000 or so clones; about 82% are singletons and the top ten take around 1.3%. In the case of this clone: Its antigen is unknown.

Sequences were obtained from CD4+ T cells from blood buffy coats. This chain connects TRBV6-1 to TRBJ1-1; D not certain. The TCR was taken from a human donor in good health. The CDR3 is CASSLGKNTEAFF. The DNA of the CDR3 is TGTGCCAGCAGTTTGGGGAAGAACACTGAAGCTTTCTTT.